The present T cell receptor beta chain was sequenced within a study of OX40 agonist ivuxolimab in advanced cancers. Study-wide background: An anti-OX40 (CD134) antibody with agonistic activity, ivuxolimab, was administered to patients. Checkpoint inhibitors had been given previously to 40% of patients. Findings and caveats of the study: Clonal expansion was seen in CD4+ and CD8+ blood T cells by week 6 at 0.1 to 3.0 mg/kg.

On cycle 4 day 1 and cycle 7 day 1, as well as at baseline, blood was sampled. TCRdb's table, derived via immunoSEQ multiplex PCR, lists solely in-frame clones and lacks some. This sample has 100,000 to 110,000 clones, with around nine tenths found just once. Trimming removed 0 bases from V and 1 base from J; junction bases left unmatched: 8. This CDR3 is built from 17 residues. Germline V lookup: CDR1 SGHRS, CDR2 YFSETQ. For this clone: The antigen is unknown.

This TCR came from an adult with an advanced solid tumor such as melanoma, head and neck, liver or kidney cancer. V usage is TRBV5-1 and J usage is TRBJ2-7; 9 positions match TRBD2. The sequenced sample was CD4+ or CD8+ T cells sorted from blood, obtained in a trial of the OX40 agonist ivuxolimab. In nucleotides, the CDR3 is TGCGCCAGCAGCTTGGGGCCACTAGCGGGTATTTCCTACGAGCAGTACTTC. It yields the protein CASSLGPLAGISYEQYF.